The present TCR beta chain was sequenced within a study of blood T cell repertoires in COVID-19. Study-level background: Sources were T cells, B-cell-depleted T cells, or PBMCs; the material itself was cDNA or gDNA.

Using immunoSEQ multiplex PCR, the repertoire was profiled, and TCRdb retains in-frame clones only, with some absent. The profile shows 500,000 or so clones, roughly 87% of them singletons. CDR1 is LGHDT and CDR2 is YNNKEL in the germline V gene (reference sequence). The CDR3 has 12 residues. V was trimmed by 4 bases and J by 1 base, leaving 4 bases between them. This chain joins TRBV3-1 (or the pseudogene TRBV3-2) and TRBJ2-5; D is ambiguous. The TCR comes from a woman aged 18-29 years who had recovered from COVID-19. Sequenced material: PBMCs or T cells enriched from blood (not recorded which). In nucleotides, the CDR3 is TGTGCCAGCAGCCCTAGCCAAGAGACCCAGTACTTC. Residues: CASSPSQETQYF.